This TCR beta chain originates from a study of shared clonotypes between healthy human individuals. Germline-derived CDR1 and CDR2 are MNHEY and SMNVEV (reference sequence). V dropped 5 bases and J dropped 5; count of bases not matched to a gene: 3. The CDR3 spans 15 residues. CD8 memory cells included CD45RO+ cells plus CCR7-negative CD45RA+ TemRA cells. For this clone: The antigen is undetermined. Other DNA sequences in the sample encode the same CDR3.

Broader study findings: Naive CD4 clonotypes overlapped across a few donors at approximately 5%. Relative to memory subsets, naive subsets generally showed larger estimated richness.

Deep-level assay runs were performed. Here immunoSEQ multiplex PCR was the method, and the copy in TCRdb shows in-frame clones only, minus some. The sample includes 550,000 to 800,000 clones, around 91% of them seen just once. Source material: memory CD8+ T cells from PBMCs. Stated subset: CD45RO+ cells pooled with CCR7-negative TemRA cells. The chain combines TRBV27 with TRBJ2-1; TRBD2 aligns across 13 bases. The sequence derives from a man aged 18 to 29 in good health. Some clones in this sample may be carry-over from other donors' samples. The CDR3 region has the DNA TGTGCCAGCAGTGCCGGGACTAGCGGGAACAATGAGCAGTTCTTC. It encodes CASSAGTSGNNEQFF.